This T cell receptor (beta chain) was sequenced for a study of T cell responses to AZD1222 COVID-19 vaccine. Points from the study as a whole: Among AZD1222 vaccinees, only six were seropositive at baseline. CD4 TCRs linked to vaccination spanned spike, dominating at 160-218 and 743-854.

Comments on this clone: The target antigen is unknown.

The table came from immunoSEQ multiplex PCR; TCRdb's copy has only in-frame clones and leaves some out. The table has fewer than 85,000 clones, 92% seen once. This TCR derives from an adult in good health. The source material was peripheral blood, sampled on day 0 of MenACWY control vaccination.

CDR3 DNA sequence: TGTGCCAGCAGTTCAGCGACAGGGATAAACTATGGCTACACCTTC. Translating it yields CASSSATGINYGYTF. The V gene is TRBV28, the J gene TRBJ1-2, with 7 positions matching TRBD1. Trimming removed 4 bases from V and 2 bases from J; junction bases left unmatched: 7. CDR1 is MDHEN and CDR2 is SYDVKM in the germline V gene. The CDR3 is 15 amino acids.